These 14 T cell receptor beta chains were all obtained from the same sample, sequenced in a study of cytomegalovirus exposure and HLA in healthy donors. The PCR employed 60 Vbeta primers together with 13 Jbeta primers. Method: immunoSEQ multiplex PCR; TCRdb's copy keeps in-frame clones and lacks some. The sample yields roughly 130,000 clones, 75% to 90% seen once. The material sequenced was PBMCs. These receptors were collected from a woman in her thirties or forties in good health and CMV-seronegative.

CDR3 in amino acids: CASSLAGKTNEKLFF. CDR3 coding DNA: TGTGCCAGCAGTTTAGCGGGGAAAACTAATGAAAAACTGTTTTTT. This chain uses TRBV28 with TRBJ1-4; D uncertain. CDR1 is MDHEN and CDR2 is SYDVKM in the germline V gene. The germline V and J ends were trimmed by 2 bases and 1 base, with 8 bases remaining between them. This CDR3 has 15 residues.

The CDR3 DNA reads TGTGCCACGACGCTCTCGGGACACCTCCAAGAGACCCAGTACTTC. This codes for CATTLSGHLQETQYF. The rearrangement joins TRBV27 to TRBJ2-5; possibly TRBD1 for D (6 bases). V was pared by 10 bases and J by 1 base, with 19 bases between. The CDR3 has 15 amino acids. Germline V gene lookup returns CDR1 MNHEY and CDR2 SMNVEV (reference sequence).

The gene calls are TRBV5-6 and TRBJ1-4; D is unclear. V lost 1 base, J lost 5 bases, and 9 bases lay in between. The length of the CDR3 is 14 residues. Germline V gives CDR1 SGHDT, CDR2 YYEEEE. DNA for the CDR3: TGTGCCAGCAGCTTGACGGGTAAAAATGAAAAACTGTTTTTT. It codes for CASSLTGKNEKLFF.

The chain uses TRBV6-5 and TRBJ2-2; 7 bases agree with TRBD2. This CDR3 spans 15 amino acids. Trimming at V came to 4 bases and at J to 7 bases, leaving 9 bases not matched to a gene. Germline values: CDR1 MNHEY, CDR2 SVGAGI. Written as DNA, the CDR3 is TGTGCCAGCAGTTCCTGGACTAGATCGGGCGGGGAGCTGTTTTTT. This encodes CASSSWTRSGGELFF.

This clone was observed once. This sequence joins TRBV5-6 and TRBJ2-5, with D perhaps matching TRBD2 (6 bases). Germline CDR1 reads SGHDT; CDR2 reads YYEEEE. The CDR3 is made up of 16 amino acids. The V gene lost 7 bases and the J gene lost 1 base, with 20 bases spanning the gap. DNA of the CDR3: TGTGCCAGCGGCGGAACTTCCCCGGGACTCCAAGAGACCCAGTACTTC. It specifies CASGGTSPGLQETQYF.

The chain combines TRBV4-3 with TRBJ2-7, with 12 bases that match TRBD2. There are 18 residues in the CDR3. The germline gives CDR1 LGHNA, CDR2 YSLEER. V was pared by 0 bases and J by 1 base, with 7 bases of the junction left unmatched. The CDR3 nucleotides are TGCGCCAGCAGCCAAGAGCTAGCGGGAGGGCCGCTTTCCTACGAGCAGTACTTC. It yields the protein CASSQELAGGPLSYEQYF.

The CDR3 sequence is CASRSGTTKLETQYF. CDR3 nucleotides: TGCGCCAGCAGGTCCGGGACTACCAAATTGGAGACCCAGTACTTC. The chain has TRBV5-1 and TRBJ2-5; the match to TRBD2 covers 7 bases. Germline values: CDR1 SGHRS, CDR2 YFSETQ. The CDR3 loop spans 15 amino acids. V shed 5 bases and J 5 bases; nucleotides not matched to a gene: 12.

The chain has TRBV23-1 and TRBJ2-7, with D maybe TRBD1 (6 bases). TRBV23-1 is known as an ORF, though its function is uncertain. This CDR3 region has 12 residues. The V end was cut by 6 bases, the J end by 7 bases, with 13 bases between. In DNA, the CDR3 is TGCGCCAGCAGACAGGGAAGAGAAGAGCAGTACTTC. Translated, it gives CASRQGREEQYF.

J is TRBJ2-7 and V is TRBV27; tentative D call: TRBD2 (5 bases). The CDR3 loop spans 16 amino acids. The germline gives CDR1 MNHEY, CDR2 SMNVEV (reference sequence). V was trimmed by 3 bases and J by 2 bases, leaving 17 bases between them. CDR3 sequence: CASSLSREGSAYEQYF. The CDR3 DNA follows: TGTGCCAGCAGTTTGTCAAGAGAGGGTTCCGCCTACGAGCAGTACTTC.

The rearrangement joins TRBV4-1 to TRBJ1-1; 9 bases agree with TRBD1. Losses at the gene ends were 1 base for V and 4 bases for J; bases not matched to a gene: 16. This CDR3 has 19 amino acids. Germline V gene lookup returns CDR1 MGHRA and CDR2 YSYEKL. The CDR3 nucleotides read TGCGCCAGCAGCCAAGTTTTCCTGCTCCAGAACAGGGGGCCCACTGAAGCTTTCTTT. Its translation: CASSQVFLLQNRGPTEAFF.

This chain connects TRBV9 to TRBJ1-5; D ambiguous. Germline V gene lookup returns CDR1 SGDLS and CDR2 YYNGEE. V was cut by 1 base and J by 0 bases, with 20 bases left in between. CDR3 size: 19 residues. This CDR3 reads CASSVMGNRVGYSNQPQHF. The CDR3 DNA follows: TGTGCCAGCAGCGTAATGGGCAATCGAGTGGGTTATAGCAATCAGCCCCAGCATTTT. The entire variable domain, with the rest obtained from reference TRBV9 and TRBJ1-5, is as follows: DSGVTQTPKHLITATGQRVTLRCSPRSGDLSVYWYQQSLDQGLQFLIQYYNGEERAKGNILERFSAQQFPDLHSELNLSSLELGDSALYFCASSVMGNRVGYSNQPQHFGDGTRLSIL.

J is TRBJ2-2 and V is TRBV9; 11 nucleotides align to TRBD2. The germline V gene encodes CDR1 SGDLS and CDR2 YYNGEE. The CDR3 totals 18 residues. The junction had 15 bases not matched to a gene; V was cut back by 4 bases and J by 7 bases. CDR3 in DNA: TGTGCCAGCAGCTTTGAGGGACGGCTAGCGGGAGGAAACGGGGAGCTGTTTTTT. Translated, it gives CASSFEGRLAGGNGELFF.

The chain combines TRBV21-1 with TRBJ2-7; TRBD2, as called in the table, went unchecked against the DNA. TRBV21-1 has pseudogene status. The CDR3 is 15 residues long. CDR3 nucleotide sequence: TGTGCCAGCAGCAAAGGGTCCCCCTACTCCTACGAGCAGTACTTC. As protein: CASSKGSPYSYEQYF.

The chain joins TRBV7-9 to TRBJ1-4; D unresolved. The CDR3 runs to 13 residues. Trimming shortened V by 1 base and J by 7 bases, and 7 bases separated the two germline ends. CDR1 is SEHNR and CDR2 is FQNEAQ in the germline V gene (reference sequence). DNA for the CDR3: TGTGCCAGCAGCTTAGGAGGGAGTGAAAAACTGTTTTTT. It specifies CASSLGGSEKLFF.